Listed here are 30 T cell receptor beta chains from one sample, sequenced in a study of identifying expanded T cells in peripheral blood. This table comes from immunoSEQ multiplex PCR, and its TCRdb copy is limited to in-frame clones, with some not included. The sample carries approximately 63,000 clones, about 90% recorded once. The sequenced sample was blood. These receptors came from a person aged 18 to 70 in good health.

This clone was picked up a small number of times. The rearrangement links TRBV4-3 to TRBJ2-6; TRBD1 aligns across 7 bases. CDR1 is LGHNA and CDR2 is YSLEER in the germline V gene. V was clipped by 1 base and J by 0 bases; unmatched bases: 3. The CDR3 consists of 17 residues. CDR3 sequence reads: CASSQGDSASGANVLTF. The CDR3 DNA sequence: TGCGCCAGCAGCCAAGGGGACAGCGCCTCTGGGGCCAACGTCCTGACTTTC.

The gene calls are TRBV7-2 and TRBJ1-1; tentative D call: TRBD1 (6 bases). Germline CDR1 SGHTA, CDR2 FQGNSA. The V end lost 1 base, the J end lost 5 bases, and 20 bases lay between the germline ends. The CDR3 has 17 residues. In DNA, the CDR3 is TGTGCCAGCAGCTTAGGGCGCGTGGGGGGGCTGGCGACTGAAGCTTTCTTT. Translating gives CASSLGRVGGLATEAFF.

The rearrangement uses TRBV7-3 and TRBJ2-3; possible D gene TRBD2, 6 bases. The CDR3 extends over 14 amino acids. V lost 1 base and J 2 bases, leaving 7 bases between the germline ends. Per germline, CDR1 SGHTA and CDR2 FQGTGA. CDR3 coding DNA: TGTGCCAGCAGCTTAAGGACTAACACAGATACGCAGTATTTT. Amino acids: CASSLRTNTDTQYF.

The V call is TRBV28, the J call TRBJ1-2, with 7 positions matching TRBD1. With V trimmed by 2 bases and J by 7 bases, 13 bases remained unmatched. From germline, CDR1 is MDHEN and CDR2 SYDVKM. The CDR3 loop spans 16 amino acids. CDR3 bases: TGTGCCAGCAGTTTAGCGGGTTCGGCAGGGGGAATTGGCTACACCTTC. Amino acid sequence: CASSLAGSAGGIGYTF.

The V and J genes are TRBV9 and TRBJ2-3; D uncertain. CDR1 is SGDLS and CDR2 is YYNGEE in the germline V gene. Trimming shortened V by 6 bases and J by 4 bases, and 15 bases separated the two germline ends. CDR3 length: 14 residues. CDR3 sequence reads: CASTPLGRADTQYF. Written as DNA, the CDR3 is TGTGCCAGCACTCCTCTAGGACGGGCAGATACGCAGTATTTT.

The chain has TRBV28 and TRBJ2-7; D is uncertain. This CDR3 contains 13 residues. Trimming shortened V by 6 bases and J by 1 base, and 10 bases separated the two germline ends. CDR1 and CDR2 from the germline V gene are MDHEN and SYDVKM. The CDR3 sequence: CASRLPGSYEQYF. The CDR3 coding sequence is TGTGCCAGCAGGCTTCCTGGGTCCTACGAGCAGTACTTC.

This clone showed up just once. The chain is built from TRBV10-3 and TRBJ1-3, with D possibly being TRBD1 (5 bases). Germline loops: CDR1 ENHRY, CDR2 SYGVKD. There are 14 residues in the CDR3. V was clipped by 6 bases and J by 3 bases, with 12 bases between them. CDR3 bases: TGTGCCATCAGCCCCGGGGGAGATGGAAACACCATATATTTT. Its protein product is CAISPGGDGNTIYF.

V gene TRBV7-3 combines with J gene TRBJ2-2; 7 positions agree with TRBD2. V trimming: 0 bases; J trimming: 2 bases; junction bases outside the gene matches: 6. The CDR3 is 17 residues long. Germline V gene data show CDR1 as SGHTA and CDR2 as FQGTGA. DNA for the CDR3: TGTGCCAGCAGCTTAACGTCCGGGGGGACTAACACCGGGGAGCTGTTTTTT. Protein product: CASSLTSGGTNTGELFF. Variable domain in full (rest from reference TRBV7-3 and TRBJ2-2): GAGVSQTPSNKVTEKGKYVELRCDPISGHTALYWYRQSLGQGPEFLIYFQGTGAADDSGLPNDRFFAVRPEGSVSTLKIQRTERGDSAVYLCASSLTSGGTNTGELFFGEGSRLTVL.

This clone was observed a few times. The CDR3 DNA is TGTGCCAGCAGCCATGGGACTAGCGGGACTTGGGGGATGAATGAGCAGTTCTTC. Translating it yields CASSHGTSGTWGMNEQFF. This chain joins TRBV7-3 and TRBJ2-1; 13 bases fit TRBD2. The J segment lost 7 bases and the V segment lost 5 bases, leaving 14 bases of the junction unmatched. Germline V lookup: CDR1 SGHTA, CDR2 FQGTGA. This CDR3 has 18 residues.

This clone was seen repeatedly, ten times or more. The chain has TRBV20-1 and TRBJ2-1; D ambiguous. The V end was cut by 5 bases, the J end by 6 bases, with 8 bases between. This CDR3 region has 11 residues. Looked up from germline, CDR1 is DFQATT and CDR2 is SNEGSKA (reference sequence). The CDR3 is CSALISNEQFF. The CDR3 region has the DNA TGCAGTGCTTTGATTAGCAATGAGCAGTTCTTC.

The CDR3 sequence: CASSEVGPGELFF. In DNA, the CDR3 is TGTGCCAGCAGTGAAGTGGGTCCCGGGGAGCTGTTTTTT. V is TRBV6-1 and J is TRBJ2-2; no clear D gene. The length of the CDR3 is 13 residues. Trimming stripped 1 base from V and 6 bases from J, with 6 bases between. Looked up from germline, CDR1 is MNHNS and CDR2 is SASEGT.

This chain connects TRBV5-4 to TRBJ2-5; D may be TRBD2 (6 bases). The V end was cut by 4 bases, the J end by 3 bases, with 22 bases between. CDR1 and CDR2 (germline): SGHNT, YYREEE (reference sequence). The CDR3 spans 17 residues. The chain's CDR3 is CASSLGGALPGKETQYF. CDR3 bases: TGTGCCAGCAGCCTAGGAGGGGCTCTGCCGGGTAAAGAGACCCAGTACTTC.

This CDR3 is CASISVLVVGNTEAFF. The DNA of the CDR3 is TGCGCCAGCATATCTGTTTTGGTGGTGGGAAACACTGAAGCTTTCTTT. The genes are TRBV10-1 and TRBJ1-1; D unclear. The CDR3 is 16 residues long. CDR1 and CDR2 from the germline V gene are WNHNN and SYGVQD (reference sequence). The V and J ends lost 7 bases and 2 bases respectively, with 20 bases between them.

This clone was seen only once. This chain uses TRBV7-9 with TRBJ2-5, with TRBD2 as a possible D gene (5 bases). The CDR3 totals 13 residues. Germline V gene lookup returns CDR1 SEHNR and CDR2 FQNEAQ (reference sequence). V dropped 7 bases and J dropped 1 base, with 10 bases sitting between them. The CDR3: CASTSRGQETQYF. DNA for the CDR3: TGTGCCAGCACCTCCCGGGGCCAAGAGACCCAGTACTTC. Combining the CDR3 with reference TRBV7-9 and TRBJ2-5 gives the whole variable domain DTGVSQNPRHKITKRGQNVTFRCDPISEHNRLYWYRQTLGQGPEFLTYFQNEAQLEKSRLLSDRFSAERPKGSFSTLEIQRTEQGDSAMYLCASTSRGQETQYFGPGTRLLVL.

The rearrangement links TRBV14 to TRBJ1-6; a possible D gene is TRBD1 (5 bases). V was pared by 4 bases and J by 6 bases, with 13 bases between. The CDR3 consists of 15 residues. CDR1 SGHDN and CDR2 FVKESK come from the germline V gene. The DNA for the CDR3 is TGTGCCAGCAGCCCTAGGGCAGGGAGTAATTCACCCCTCCACTTT. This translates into CASSPRAGSNSPLHF.

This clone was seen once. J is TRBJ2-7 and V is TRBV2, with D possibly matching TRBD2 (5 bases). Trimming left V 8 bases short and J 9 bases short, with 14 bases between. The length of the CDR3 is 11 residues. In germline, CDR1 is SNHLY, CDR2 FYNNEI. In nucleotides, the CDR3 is TGTGCCAGCTTGAGCGGTTCCCGGCAGTACTTC. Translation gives CASLSGSRQYF.

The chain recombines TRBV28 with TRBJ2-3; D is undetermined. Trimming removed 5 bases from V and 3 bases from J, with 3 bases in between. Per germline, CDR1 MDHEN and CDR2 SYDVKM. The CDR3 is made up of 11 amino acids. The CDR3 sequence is CASSETDTQYF. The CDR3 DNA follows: TGTGCCAGCAGTGAAACAGATACGCAGTATTTT.

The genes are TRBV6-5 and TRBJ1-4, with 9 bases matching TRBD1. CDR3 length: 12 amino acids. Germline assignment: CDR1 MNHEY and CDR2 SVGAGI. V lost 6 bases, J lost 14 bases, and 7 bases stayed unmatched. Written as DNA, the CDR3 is TGTGCCAGCAGGGGGGGGACAGGGTCCCTGTTTTTT. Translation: CASRGGTGSLFF.

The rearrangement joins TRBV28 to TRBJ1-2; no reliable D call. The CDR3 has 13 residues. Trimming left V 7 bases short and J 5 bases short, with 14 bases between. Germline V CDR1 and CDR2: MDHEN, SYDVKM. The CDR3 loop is CASTSGTGYGYTF. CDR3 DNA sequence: TGTGCCAGCACCTCGGGCACCGGGTATGGCTACACCTTC.

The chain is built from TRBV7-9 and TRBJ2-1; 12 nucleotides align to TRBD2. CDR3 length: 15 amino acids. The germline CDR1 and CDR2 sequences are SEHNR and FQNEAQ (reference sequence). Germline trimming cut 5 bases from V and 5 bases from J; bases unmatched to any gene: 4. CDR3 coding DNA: TGTGCCAGCAGCCCCCGACTAGCGGGAGACAATGAGCAGTTCTTC. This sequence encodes CASSPRLAGDNEQFF. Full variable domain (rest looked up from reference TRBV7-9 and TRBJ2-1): DTGVSQNPRHKITKRGQNVTFRCDPISEHNRLYWYRQTLGQGPEFLTYFQNEAQLEKSRLLSDRFSAERPKGSFSTLEIQRTEQGDSAMYLCASSPRLAGDNEQFFGPGTRLTVL.

The CDR3 sequence: CASSPHTYEQYF. CDR3 DNA: TGTGCCAGCAGCCCTCACACCTACGAGCAGTACTTC. V gene TRBV5-8 combines with J gene TRBJ2-7; D remains unclear. The V end was cut by 4 bases, the J end by 2 bases, with 7 bases between. Germline CDR1 and CDR2: SGHTS and YDEGEE. This CDR3 spans 12 amino acids.

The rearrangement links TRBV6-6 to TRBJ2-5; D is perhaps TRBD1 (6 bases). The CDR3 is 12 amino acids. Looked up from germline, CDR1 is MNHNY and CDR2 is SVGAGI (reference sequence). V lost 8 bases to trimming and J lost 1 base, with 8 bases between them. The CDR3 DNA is TGTGCCAGCGGACAGCTCCAAGAGACCCAGTACTTC. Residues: CASGQLQETQYF.

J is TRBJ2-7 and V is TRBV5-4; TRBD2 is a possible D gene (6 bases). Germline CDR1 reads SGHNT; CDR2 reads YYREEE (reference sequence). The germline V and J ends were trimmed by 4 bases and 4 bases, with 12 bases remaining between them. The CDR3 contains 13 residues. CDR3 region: CASSLGGDYEQYF. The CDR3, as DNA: TGTGCCAGCAGCCTTGGAGGGGATTACGAGCAGTACTTC.

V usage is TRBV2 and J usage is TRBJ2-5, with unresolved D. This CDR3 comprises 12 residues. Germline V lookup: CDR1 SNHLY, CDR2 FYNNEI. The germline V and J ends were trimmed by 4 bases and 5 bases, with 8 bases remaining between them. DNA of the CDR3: TGTGCCAGCAGTGCTTCCCTGGAGACCCAGTACTTC. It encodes CASSASLETQYF.

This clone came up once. This CDR3 is CASSSTGTESYEQYF. Written as DNA, the CDR3 is TGCGCCAGCAGCTCAACCGGGACGGAATCCTACGAGCAGTACTTC. This chain links TRBV5-1 with TRBJ2-7; D assignment may be TRBD1 or TRBD2 (5 bases each). Germline values: CDR1 SGHRS, CDR2 YFSETQ. Trimming removed 3 bases from V and 1 base from J, with 14 bases in between. The CDR3 runs 15 residues.

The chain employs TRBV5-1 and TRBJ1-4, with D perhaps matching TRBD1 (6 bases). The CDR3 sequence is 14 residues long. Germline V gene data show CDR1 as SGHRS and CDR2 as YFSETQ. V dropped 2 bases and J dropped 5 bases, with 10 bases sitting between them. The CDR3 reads CASSLDGQNEKLFF. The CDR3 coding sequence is TGCGCCAGCAGCTTAGACGGACAGAATGAAAAACTGTTTTTT. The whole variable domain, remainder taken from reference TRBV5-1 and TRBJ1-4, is KAGVTQTPRYLIKTRGQQVTLSCSPISGHRSVSWYQQTPGQGLQFLFEYFSETQRNKGNFPGRFSGRQFSNSRSEMNVSTLELGDSALYLCASSLDGQNEKLFFGSGTQLSVL.

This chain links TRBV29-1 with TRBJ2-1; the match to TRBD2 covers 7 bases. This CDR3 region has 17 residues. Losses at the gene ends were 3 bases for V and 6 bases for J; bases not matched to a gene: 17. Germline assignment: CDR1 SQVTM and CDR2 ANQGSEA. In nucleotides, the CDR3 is TGCAGCGTTGATTCCAGCGGGACGCTCGGCCGGGGCAATGAGCAGTTCTTC. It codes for CSVDSSGTLGRGNEQFF.

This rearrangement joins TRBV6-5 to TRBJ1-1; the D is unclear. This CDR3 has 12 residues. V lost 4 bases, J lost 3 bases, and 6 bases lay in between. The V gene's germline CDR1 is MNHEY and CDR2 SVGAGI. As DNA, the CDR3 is TGTGCCAGCAGTTTCAAGGACACTGAAGCTTTCTTT. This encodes CASSFKDTEAFF.

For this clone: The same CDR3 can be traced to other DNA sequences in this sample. The CDR3 loop is CASSQDGGGTDTQYF. CDR3 DNA: TGCGCCAGCAGCCAAGATGGGGGGGGCACAGATACGCAGTATTTT. The chain employs TRBV4-1 and TRBJ2-3; TRBD2 agrees at 7 bases. Germline V lookup: CDR1 MGHRA, CDR2 YSYEKL. J gave up 1 base and V 0 bases, and 1 base lay outside the gene matches. The length of the CDR3 is 15 residues.

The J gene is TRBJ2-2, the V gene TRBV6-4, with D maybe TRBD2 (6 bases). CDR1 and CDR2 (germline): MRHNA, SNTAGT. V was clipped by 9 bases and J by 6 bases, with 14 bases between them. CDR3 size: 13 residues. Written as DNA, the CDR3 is TGTGCCAGTAGCGGAGAGCACGCCGGGGAGCTGTTTTTT. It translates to CASSGEHAGELFF.